This T cell receptor (beta chain) was observed in a study of cytotoxic CD8 clonotypes in ibrutinib-treated CLL. Whole-study results and caveats: Baseline clonality exceeded age-matched healthy donors and tracked circulating CD8+ T-cell counts.

To note about this clone: Its matching antigen is unknown.

Trimming shortened V by 5 bases and J by 6 bases, and 10 bases separated the two germline ends. The CDR3 spans 13 residues. Germline CDR1 LNHDA, CDR2 SQIVND (reference sequence). With sequencing, the targeted depth ranged from 1 in 200,000 to 1 in 1 million T cells. Profiling relied on immunoSEQ multiplex PCR, and the TCRdb table lists in-frame clones only, not all of them. The sample contains 20,000 to 25,000 clones, about three quarters of which appear only once. The material was PBMCs, obtained before ibrutinib treatment. The receptor was isolated from a human donor with chronic lymphocytic leukemia. The rearrangement uses TRBV19 and TRBJ1-4; D is ambiguous. The CDR3 protein is CASSVSEYEKLFF. CDR3 bases: TGTGCCAGTAGTGTATCCGAGTATGAAAAACTGTTTTTT.